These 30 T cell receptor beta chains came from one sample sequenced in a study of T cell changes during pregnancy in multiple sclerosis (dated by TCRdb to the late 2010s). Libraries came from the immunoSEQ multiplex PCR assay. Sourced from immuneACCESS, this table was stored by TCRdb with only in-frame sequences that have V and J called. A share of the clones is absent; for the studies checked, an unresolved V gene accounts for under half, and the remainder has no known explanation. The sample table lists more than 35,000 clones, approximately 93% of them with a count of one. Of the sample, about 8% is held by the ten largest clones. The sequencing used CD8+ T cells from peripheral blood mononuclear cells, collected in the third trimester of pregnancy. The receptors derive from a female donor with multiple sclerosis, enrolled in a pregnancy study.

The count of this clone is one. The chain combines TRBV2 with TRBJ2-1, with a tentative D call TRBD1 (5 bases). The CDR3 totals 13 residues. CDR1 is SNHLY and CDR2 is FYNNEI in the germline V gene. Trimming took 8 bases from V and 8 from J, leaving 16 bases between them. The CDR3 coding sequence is TGTGCCAGCTTTGACAGCCTAGGGCATGAGCAGTTCTTC. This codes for CASFDSLGHEQFF.

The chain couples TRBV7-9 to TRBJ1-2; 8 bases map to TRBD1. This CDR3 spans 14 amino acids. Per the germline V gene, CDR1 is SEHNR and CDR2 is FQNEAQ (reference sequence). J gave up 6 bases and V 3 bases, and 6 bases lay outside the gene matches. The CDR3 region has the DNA TGTGCCAGCAGCTTCGGACAGGGCGGTAATGGCTACACCTTC. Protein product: CASSFGQGGNGYTF.

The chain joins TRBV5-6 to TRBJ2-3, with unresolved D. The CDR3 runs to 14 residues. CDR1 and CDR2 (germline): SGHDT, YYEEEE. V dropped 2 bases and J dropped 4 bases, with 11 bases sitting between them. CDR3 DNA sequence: TGTGCCAGCAGCTTCGGTGAGGCCCCAGATACGCAGTATTTT. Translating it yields CASSFGEAPDTQYF.

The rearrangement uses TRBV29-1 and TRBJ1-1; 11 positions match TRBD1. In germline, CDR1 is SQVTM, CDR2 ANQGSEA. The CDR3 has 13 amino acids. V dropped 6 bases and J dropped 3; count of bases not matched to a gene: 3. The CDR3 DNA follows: TGCAGCGTGACGGGACAGGGGGACACTGAAGCTTTCTTT. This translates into CSVTGQGDTEAFF.

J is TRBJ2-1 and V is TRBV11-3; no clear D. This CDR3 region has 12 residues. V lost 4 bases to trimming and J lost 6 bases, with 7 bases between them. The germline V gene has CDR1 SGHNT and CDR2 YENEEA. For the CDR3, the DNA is TGTGCCAGCAGCTCTTCAGGCAATGAGCAGTTCTTC. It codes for CASSSSGNEQFF.

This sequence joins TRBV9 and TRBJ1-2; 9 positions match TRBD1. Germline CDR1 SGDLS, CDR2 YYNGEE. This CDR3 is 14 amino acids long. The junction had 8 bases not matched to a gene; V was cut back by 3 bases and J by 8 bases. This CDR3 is CASSDRTGGGGYTF. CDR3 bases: TGTGCCAGCAGCGACAGAACAGGGGGCGGAGGCTACACCTTC.

CDR3 bases: TGCAGCGCTGCTGGGACAGGCCGCACAGATACGCAGTATTTT. Protein sequence: CSAAGTGRTDTQYF. The chain carries TRBV29-1 and TRBJ2-3; 8 bases map to TRBD1. V shed 7 bases, J shed 1 base, and the junction held 7 bases outside the gene matches. The CDR3 spans 14 residues. Looked up from germline, CDR1 is SQVTM and CDR2 is ANQGSEA.

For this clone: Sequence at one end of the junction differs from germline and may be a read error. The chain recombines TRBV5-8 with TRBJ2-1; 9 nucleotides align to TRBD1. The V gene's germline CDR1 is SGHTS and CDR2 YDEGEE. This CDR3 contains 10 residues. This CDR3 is CASRTTGGIF. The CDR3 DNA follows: TGTGCCAGCAGGACGACAGGGGGGATCTTC.

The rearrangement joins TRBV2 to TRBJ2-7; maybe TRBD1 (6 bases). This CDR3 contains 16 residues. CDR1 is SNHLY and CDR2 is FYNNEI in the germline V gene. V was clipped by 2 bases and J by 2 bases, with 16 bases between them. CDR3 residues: CASSESGQPPTYEQYF. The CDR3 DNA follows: TGTGCCAGCAGTGAATCCGGACAGCCTCCGACCTACGAGCAGTACTTC. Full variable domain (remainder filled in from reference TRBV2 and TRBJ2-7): EPEVTQTPSHQVTQMGQEVILRCVPISNHLYFYWYRQILGQKVEFLVSFYNNEISEKSEIFDDQFSVERPDGSNFTLKIRSTKLEDSAMYFCASSESGQPPTYEQYFGPGTRLTVT.

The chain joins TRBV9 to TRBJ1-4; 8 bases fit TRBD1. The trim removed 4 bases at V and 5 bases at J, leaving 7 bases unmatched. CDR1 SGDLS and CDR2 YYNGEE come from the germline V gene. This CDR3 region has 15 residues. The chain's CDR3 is CASSFRDRQNEKLFF. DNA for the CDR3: TGTGCCAGCAGCTTCCGGGACAGGCAAAATGAAAAACTGTTTTTT.

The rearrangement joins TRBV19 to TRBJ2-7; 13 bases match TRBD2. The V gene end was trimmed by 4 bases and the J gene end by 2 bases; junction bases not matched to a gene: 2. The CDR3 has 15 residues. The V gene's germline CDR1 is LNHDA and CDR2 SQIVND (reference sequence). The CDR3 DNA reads TGTGCCAGTAGTACCGGACTAGCGGGGGCCTACGAGCAGTACTTC. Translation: CASSTGLAGAYEQYF.

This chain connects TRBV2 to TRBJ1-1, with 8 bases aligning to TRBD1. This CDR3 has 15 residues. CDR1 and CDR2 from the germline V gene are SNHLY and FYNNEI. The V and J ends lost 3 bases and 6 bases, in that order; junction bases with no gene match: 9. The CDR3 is CASSDLGQGVPEAFF. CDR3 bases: TGTGCCAGCAGTGACCTTGGACAGGGCGTACCTGAAGCTTTCTTT.

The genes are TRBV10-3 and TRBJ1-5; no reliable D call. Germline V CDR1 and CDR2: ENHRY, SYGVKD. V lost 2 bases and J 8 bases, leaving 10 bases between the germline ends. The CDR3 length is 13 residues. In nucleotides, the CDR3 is TGTGCCATCAGTGAGGGTAATCAGGAGCCCCAGCATTTT. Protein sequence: CAISEGNQEPQHF.

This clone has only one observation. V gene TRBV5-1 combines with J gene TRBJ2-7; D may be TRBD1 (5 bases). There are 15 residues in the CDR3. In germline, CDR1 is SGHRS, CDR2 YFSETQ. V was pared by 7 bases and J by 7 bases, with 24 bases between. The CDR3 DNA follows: TGCGCCAGCGACCTGGGTTACGACGCTAAGGGGGAGCAGTACTTC. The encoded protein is CASDLGYDAKGEQYF.

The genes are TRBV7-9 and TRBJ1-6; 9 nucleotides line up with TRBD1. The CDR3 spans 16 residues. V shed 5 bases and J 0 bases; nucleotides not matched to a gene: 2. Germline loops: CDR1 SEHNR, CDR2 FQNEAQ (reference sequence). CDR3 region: CASSRDRDSYNSPLHF. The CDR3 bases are TGTGCCAGCAGCAGGGACAGGGACTCCTATAATTCACCCCTCCACTTT.

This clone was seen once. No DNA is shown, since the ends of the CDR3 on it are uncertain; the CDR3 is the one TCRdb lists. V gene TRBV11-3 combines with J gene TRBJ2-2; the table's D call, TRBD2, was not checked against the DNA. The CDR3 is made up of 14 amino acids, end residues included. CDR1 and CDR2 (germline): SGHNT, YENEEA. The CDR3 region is CASSLGFGAGELFF.

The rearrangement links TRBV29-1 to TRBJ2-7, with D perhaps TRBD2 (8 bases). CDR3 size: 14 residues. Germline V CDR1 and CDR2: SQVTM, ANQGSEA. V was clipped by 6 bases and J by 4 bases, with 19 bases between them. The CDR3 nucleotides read TGCAGCGTGCGGGGGGCGGACAGGCGTTACGAGCAGTACTTC. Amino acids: CSVRGADRRYEQYF.

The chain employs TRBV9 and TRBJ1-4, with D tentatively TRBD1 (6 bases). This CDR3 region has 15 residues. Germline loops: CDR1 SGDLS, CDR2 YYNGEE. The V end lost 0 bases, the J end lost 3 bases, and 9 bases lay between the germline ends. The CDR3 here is CASSVGWGPNEKLFF. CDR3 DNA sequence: TGTGCCAGCAGCGTAGGGTGGGGGCCTAATGAAAAACTGTTTTTT.

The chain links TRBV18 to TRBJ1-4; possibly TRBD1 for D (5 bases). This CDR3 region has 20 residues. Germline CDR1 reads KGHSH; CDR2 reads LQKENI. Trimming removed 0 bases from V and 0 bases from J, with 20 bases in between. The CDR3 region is CASSPPRMSTGVATNEKLFF. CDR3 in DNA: TGTGCCAGCTCACCACCAAGGATGTCGACGGGGGTTGCAACTAATGAAAAACTGTTTTTT.

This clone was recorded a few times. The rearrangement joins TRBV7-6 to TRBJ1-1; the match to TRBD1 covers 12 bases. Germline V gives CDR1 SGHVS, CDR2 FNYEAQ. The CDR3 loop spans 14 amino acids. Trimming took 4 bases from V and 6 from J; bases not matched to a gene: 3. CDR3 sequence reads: CASSSGQGAAEAFF. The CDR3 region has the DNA TGTGCCAGCAGCTCGGGACAGGGGGCCGCTGAAGCTTTCTTT.

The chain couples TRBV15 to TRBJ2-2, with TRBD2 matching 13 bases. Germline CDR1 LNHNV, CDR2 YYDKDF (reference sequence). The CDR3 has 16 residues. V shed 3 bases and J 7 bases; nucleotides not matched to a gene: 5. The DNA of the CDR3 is TGTGCCACCAGCAGGGGACTAGCGGGGAAGAACGGGGAGCTGTTTTTT. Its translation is CATSRGLAGKNGELFF.

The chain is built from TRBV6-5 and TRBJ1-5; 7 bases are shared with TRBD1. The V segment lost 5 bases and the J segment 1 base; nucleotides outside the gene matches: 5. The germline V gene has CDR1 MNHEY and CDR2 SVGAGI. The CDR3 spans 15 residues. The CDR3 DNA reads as TGTGCCAGCAGTACAGGGGAAGGGAGCAATCAGCCCCAGCATTTT. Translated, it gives CASSTGEGSNQPQHF.

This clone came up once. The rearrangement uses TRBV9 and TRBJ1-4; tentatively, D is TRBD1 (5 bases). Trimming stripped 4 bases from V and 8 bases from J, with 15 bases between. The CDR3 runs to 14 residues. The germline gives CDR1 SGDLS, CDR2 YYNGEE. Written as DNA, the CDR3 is TGTGCCAGCAGCCGGGGGGTTCTATTGGAAAAACTGTTTTTT. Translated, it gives CASSRGVLLEKLFF.

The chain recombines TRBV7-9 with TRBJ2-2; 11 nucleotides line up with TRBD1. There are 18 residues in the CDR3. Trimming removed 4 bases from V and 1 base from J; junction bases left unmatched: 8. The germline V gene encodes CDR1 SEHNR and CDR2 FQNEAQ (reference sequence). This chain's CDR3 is CASSSPDRGRENTGELFF. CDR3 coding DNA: TGTGCCAGCAGCTCCCCGGACAGGGGGCGAGAGAACACCGGGGAGCTGTTTTTT.

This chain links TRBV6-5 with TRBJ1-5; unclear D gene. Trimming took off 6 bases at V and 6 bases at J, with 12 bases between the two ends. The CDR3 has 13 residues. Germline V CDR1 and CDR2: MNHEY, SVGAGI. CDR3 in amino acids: CASRGSPSQPQHF. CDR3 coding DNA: TGTGCCAGCAGGGGTTCGCCTAGTCAGCCCCAGCATTTT.

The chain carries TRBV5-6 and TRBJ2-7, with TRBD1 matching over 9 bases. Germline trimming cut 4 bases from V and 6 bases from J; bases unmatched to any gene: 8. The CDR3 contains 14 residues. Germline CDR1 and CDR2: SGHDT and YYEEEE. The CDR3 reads CASSPGTGWSEQYF. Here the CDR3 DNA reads TGTGCCAGCAGCCCCGGGACAGGGTGGTCCGAGCAGTACTTC.

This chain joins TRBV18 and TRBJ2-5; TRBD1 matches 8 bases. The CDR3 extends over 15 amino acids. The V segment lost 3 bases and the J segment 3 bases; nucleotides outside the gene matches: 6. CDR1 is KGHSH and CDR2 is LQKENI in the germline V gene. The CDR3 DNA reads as TGTGCCAGCTCACCGAAGGAGACAGGGGAAGAGACCCAGTACTTC. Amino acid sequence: CASSPKETGEETQYF.

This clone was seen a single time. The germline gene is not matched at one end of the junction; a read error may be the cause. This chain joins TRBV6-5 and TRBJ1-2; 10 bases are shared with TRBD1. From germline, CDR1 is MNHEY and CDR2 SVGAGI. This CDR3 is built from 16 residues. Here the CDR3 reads CAGSYASPGQGYGYTF. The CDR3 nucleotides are TGTGCCGGCAGTTATGCCTCACCGGGACAGGGGTATGGCTACACCTTC.

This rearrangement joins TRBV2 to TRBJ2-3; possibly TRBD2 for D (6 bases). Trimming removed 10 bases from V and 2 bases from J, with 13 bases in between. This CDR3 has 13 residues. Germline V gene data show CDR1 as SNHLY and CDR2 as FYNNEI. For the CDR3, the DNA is TGTGCCACACCGGGACTTCTCACAGATACGCAGTATTTT. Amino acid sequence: CATPGLLTDTQYF.

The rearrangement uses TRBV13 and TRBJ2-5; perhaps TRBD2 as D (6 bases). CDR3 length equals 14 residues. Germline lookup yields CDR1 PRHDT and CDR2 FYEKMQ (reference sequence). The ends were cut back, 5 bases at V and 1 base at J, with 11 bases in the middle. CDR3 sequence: CASSPWRGQETQYF. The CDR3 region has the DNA TGTGCCAGCAGCCCCTGGCGGGGCCAAGAGACCCAGTACTTC.